This TCR beta chain was identified in a study of cytomegalovirus exposure and HLA in healthy donors. Broader study findings: The study designated 150 to 200 TCR beta chains cytomegalovirus-associated.

For this clone: Its matching antigen is unknown.

The donors formed part of the 120-subject validation cohort, distinct from the roughly 600-subject first cohort. The germline V gene has CDR1 SEHNR and CDR2 FQNEAQ (reference sequence). The CDR3 is made up of 17 amino acids. V lost 1 base and J lost 0, with 15 bases in between. Assay: immunoSEQ multiplex PCR; the TCRdb copy retains only in-frame clones and omits some. The data contain under 300,000 clones, 70% to 90% of them singletons. This sequence was found in a woman in her 30s in good health and CMV-seropositive. Sequencing input: PBMCs. The chain links TRBV7-9 to TRBJ1-1; perhaps TRBD1 as D (5 bases). For the CDR3, the DNA is TGTGCCAGCAGCTTAGACGTGGGAGGGGTCGTGAACACTGAAGCTTTCTTT. Residues: CASSLDVGGVVNTEAFF.